Sequencing of this T cell receptor beta chain was carried out in a study of cytomegalovirus exposure and HLA in healthy donors. Study details: Early on, a data release was issued that held 80 million or so unique TCRs from HLA-typed donors.

About this clone: Its specificity is not known.

Whole-study results and caveats: What was likely a sequencing artifact was a cluster of highly shared sequence variants. The investigators catalogued some 150 TCR beta chains as cytomegalovirus-associated.

The CDR3 length is 13 residues. The V gene's germline CDR1 is GTSNPN and CDR2 SVGIG (reference sequence). With 3 bases removed from V and 2 bases from J, the gap between germline ends came to 9 bases. The study ran its PCR with 60 Vbeta and 13 Jbeta primers. Repertoires were generated with immunoSEQ multiplex PCR, while TCRdb's copy carries only in-frame clones and drops some. The repertoire holds 100,000 to 150,000 clones, with around 74% as singletons. Despite likely unrecorded immune exposures, the donors were nominally healthy at the time of sampling. The chain links TRBV30 to TRBJ2-3; perhaps TRBD1 as D (5 bases). This clonotype originated in a man aged 40-50 years in good health and CMV-seropositive. Sequenced input: PBMCs. The CDR3 spells CAWRRGSTDTQYF. In DNA, the CDR3 is TGTGCCTGGAGAAGGGGATCCACAGATACGCAGTATTTT.